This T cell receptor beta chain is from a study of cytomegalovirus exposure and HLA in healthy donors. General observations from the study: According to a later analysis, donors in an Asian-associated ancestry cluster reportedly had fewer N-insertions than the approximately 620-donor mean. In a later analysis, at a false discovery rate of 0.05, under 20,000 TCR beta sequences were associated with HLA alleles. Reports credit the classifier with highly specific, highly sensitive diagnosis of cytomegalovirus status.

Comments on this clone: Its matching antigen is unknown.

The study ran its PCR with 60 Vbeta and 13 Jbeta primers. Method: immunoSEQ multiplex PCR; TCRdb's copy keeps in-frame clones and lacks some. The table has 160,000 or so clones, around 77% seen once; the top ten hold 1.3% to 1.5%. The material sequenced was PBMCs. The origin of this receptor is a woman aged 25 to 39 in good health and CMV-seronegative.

The CDR3 nucleotides are TGCAGCGTTGTACCCCAGGACAGGTCCTACGAGCAGTACTTC. Translating it yields CSVVPQDRSYEQYF. The chain uses TRBV29-1 and TRBJ2-7; 7 positions match TRBD1. Germline V CDR1 and CDR2: SQVTM, ANQGSEA. Trimming took 4 bases from V and 1 from J; bases not matched to a gene: 7. This CDR3 is 14 amino acids long.